The 16 T cell receptor beta chains below all came from one sample that was sequenced in a study of blood T cell repertoires in COVID-19. Method: immunoSEQ multiplex PCR; TCRdb's copy keeps in-frame clones and lacks some. The repertoire has approximately 190,000 clones, over 80% of them found once; the top ten carry about 7.8%. Source material: peripheral blood. These receptors all come from a woman in her fifties or sixties with COVID-19, enrolled during active disease.

The chain has TRBV29-1 and TRBJ1-1; D unclear. V gave up 8 bases and J gave up 0 bases, with 13 bases separating them. Germline V CDR1 and CDR2: SQVTM, ANQGSEA. The CDR3 totals 13 residues. The CDR3 reads CSSRGGMNTEAFF. CDR3 DNA sequence: TGCAGCTCACGGGGAGGGATGAACACTGAAGCTTTCTTT.

The rearrangement joins TRBV28 to TRBJ2-7, with TRBD2 matching over 10 bases. CDR1 is MDHEN and CDR2 is SYDVKM in the germline V gene. The CDR3 is 16 residues long. The V segment lost 5 bases and the J segment 0 bases; nucleotides outside the gene matches: 7. The CDR3 DNA reads TGTGCCAGCAGTGAACCGATAGCGGGAGGCTCCTACGAGCAGTACTTC. Protein: CASSEPIAGGSYEQYF.

This clone was recorded a few times. The chain uses TRBV18 and TRBJ2-5; 7 bases agree with TRBD1. CDR1 and CDR2 (germline): KGHSH, LQKENI. V trimming: 5 bases; J trimming: 1 base; junction bases outside the gene matches: 4. This CDR3 is built from 14 residues. In nucleotides, the CDR3 is TGTGCCAGCTCATACGACAGGGTCCAAGAGACCCAGTACTTC. Amino acid sequence: CASSYDRVQETQYF.

The chain links TRBV20-1 to TRBJ1-1; D not certain. V was trimmed by 8 bases and J by 2 bases, leaving 9 bases between them. The V gene's germline CDR1 is DFQATT and CDR2 SNEGSKA (reference sequence). The CDR3 sequence is 11 residues long. The CDR3 DNA reads as TGCAGTCTTACACGAAACACTGAAGCTTTCTTT. This codes for CSLTRNTEAFF.

The V and J genes are TRBV5-1 and TRBJ1-1, with a weak D call TRBD1 (5 bases). The V gene lost 7 bases and the J gene lost 0 bases, with 13 bases spanning the gap. Germline CDR1 and CDR2: SGHRS and YFSETQ. This CDR3 is 14 amino acids long. Here the CDR3 DNA reads TGCGCCAGCTCCTGGGGGGTGATGAACACTGAAGCTTTCTTT. It encodes CASSWGVMNTEAFF.

The gene calls are TRBV18 and TRBJ2-2, with a weak D call TRBD2 (7 bases). CDR3 size: 16 residues. V lost 3 bases to trimming and J lost 0 bases, with 11 bases between them. In germline, CDR1 is KGHSH, CDR2 LQKENI. In DNA, the CDR3 is TGTGCCAGCTCACCGGACAGCGGGGCGAACACCGGGGAGCTGTTTTTT. It specifies CASSPDSGANTGELFF.

J is TRBJ1-6 and V is TRBV19, with D tentatively TRBD1 (5 bases). V shed 3 bases and J shed 6 bases, with 9 bases lying between them. CDR3 length: 14 amino acids. Germline CDR1 is LNHDA and CDR2 is SQIVND (reference sequence). CDR3 nucleotides: TGTGCCAGTAGTATCCGGGACTTTAATTCACCCCTCCACTTT. Protein sequence: CASSIRDFNSPLHF.

The gene calls are TRBV21-1 and TRBJ1-1; TRBD1, as called in the table, went unchecked against the DNA. TRBV21-1 is deemed a pseudogene. The CDR3 has 16 amino acids. CDR3 sequence: CASSKRPDRGSPEAFF. The CDR3 DNA reads as TGTGCCAGCAGCAAACGACCGGACAGGGGATCCCCTGAAGCTTTCTTT.

The chain uses TRBV5-6 and TRBJ1-3; 9 bases are shared with TRBD1. With 4 bases clipped from V and 11 bases from J, the junction kept 10 bases outside the gene matches. The CDR3 contains 14 residues. CDR1 is SGHDT, CDR2 YYEEEE, per germline. CDR3 amino acids: CASSQGQGTIAIYF. The DNA for the CDR3 is TGTGCCAGCAGCCAGGGACAGGGAACGATTGCCATATATTTT.

This clone was detected once. The chain joins TRBV6-5 to TRBJ1-6; weak D call: TRBD1 (5 bases). V was cut by 6 bases and J by 10 bases, with 16 bases left in between. The CDR3 spans 14 residues. Germline-derived CDR1 and CDR2 are MNHEY and SVGAGI. Here the CDR3 reads CASSPTAGESPLHF. The CDR3 nucleotides are TGTGCCAGCAGCCCGACAGCAGGTGAATCACCCCTCCACTTT.

This clone has only a few counts. The genes are TRBV28 and TRBJ1-2; D uncertain. Trimming left V 3 bases short and J 10 bases short, with 9 bases between. CDR1 is MDHEN and CDR2 is SYDVKM in the germline V gene. The CDR3 runs to 11 residues. The CDR3 nucleotides read TGTGCCAGCAGTTTGGCGGGGTACTACACCTTC. Translated, it gives CASSLAGYYTF.

The V and J genes are TRBV3-1 (or the pseudogene TRBV3-2) and TRBJ1-6; TRBD1 agrees at 7 bases. With V trimmed by 4 bases and J by 6 bases, 9 bases remained unmatched. Germline CDR1 is LGHDT and CDR2 is YNNKEL (reference sequence). The CDR3 length is 16 residues. The CDR3 sequence: CASSLRRQGVNSPLHF. The CDR3 bases are TGTGCCAGCAGCCTGAGACGACAGGGAGTTAATTCACCCCTCCACTTT.

This clone was counted only a few times. J is TRBJ2-7 and V is TRBV10-1; TRBD1 matches at 11 bases. V lost 10 bases to trimming and J lost 6 bases; unmatched junction nucleotides: 5. Germline V gene lookup returns CDR1 WNHNN and CDR2 SYGVQD (reference sequence). The CDR3 has 12 residues. As DNA, the CDR3 is TGCGCCATCGGACAGGGGGCGGCCGAGCAGTACGTC. This gives the protein CAIGQGAAEQYV.

The chain employs TRBV7-2 and TRBJ2-1; 9 bases agree with TRBD2. Unmatched junction bases numbered 7, after V lost 3 bases and J lost 4 bases. This CDR3 contains 16 residues. The germline V gene has CDR1 SGHTA and CDR2 FQGNSA. CDR3 DNA sequence: TGTGCCAGCAGCTTGGCTAGCGGGACCAAATACAATGAGCAGTTCTTC. Its protein product is CASSLASGTKYNEQFF.

The chain uses TRBV28 and TRBJ2-7; 8 nucleotides match TRBD1. V shed 5 bases, J shed 5 bases, and the junction held 11 bases outside the gene matches. The germline gives CDR1 MDHEN, CDR2 SYDVKM. There are 15 residues in the CDR3. CDR3 protein: CASSPSDRALHEQYF. The CDR3 nucleotides are TGTGCCAGCAGTCCCTCGGACAGGGCCCTCCACGAGCAGTACTTC.

V gene TRBV3-1 (or the pseudogene TRBV3-2) combines with J gene TRBJ1-3; the D gene is possibly TRBD1 (5 bases). This CDR3 region has 15 residues. The germline gives CDR1 LGHDT, CDR2 YNNKEL (reference sequence). V was shortened by 4 bases and J by 1 base, with 11 bases between the two germline ends. CDR3 DNA: TGTGCCAGCAGCCCCGTCCGGGGGTCTGGAAACACCATATATTTT. Amino acids: CASSPVRGSGNTIYF.